This T cell receptor (beta chain) appears in the sequencing data of a study of Ad26.COV2.S vaccination and SARS-CoV-2 variants. V shed 4 bases and J shed 6 bases, with 14 bases lying between them. This CDR3 spans 13 amino acids. Per the germline V gene, CDR1 is SGHRS and CDR2 is YFSETQ. Study results and limitations: Spike-specific TCR breadth was greater in vaccine than placebo recipients. Participants given vaccine showed non-spike TCR breadth similar to that of placebo recipients.

The treatment denotes: some 19 received Ad26.COV2.S at low or high dose, single or two shots; about 5 received placebo; per-sample allocation not given. Samples came from day 63 after the first vaccine or placebo injection. Assay used: immunoSEQ multiplex PCR; TCRdb lists only in-frame clones, some missing. This table has about 680,000 clones, approximately 88% appearing once. Worth noting for this clone: Its antigen is currently unknown.

Sequences were derived from peripheral blood, sampled in a trial of Ad26.COV2.S vaccine versus placebo. This sequence joins TRBV5-1 and TRBJ2-7; D possibly corresponds to TRBD2 (6 bases). The clonotype comes from a person aged 18 to 59 who received the Ad26.COV2.S COVID-19 vaccine or a placebo. CDR3 sequence: CASSPTPAGEQYF. Written as DNA, the CDR3 is TGCGCCAGCAGCCCCACCCCAGCGGGCGAGCAGTACTTC.